The sequence of this T cell receptor (beta chain) was determined in a study of T cell responses to AZD1222 COVID-19 vaccine. Here immunoSEQ multiplex PCR was the method, and the copy in TCRdb shows in-frame clones only, minus some. Here the sample spans 90,000 to 150,000 clones, 80% to 90% being singletons. CDR1 and CDR2 from the germline V gene are MNHEY and SVGAGI. Germline trimming cut 6 bases from V and 4 bases from J; bases unmatched to any gene: 12. The CDR3 loop spans 15 amino acids. This chain uses TRBV6-5 with TRBJ2-7, with 7 bases fitting TRBD1. The source was peripheral blood, collected on day 0 of AZD1222 vaccination. The clonotype comes from an adult in good health. The DNA of the CDR3 is TGTGCCAGCAGACTCAACAGGGGATCAGGGTACGAGCAGTACTTC. Encoded protein: CASRLNRGSGYEQYF.